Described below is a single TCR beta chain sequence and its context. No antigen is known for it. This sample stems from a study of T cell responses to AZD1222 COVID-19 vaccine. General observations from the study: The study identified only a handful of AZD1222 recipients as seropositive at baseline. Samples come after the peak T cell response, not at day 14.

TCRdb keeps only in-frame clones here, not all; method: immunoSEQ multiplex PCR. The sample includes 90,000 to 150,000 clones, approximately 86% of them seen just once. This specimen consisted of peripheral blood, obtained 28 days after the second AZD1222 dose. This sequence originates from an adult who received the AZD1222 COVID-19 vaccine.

CDR3 in DNA: TGTGCCAGCTCACGACAGGGTGGGGAGACCCAGTACTTC. It codes for CASSRQGGETQYF. The chain couples TRBV18 to TRBJ2-5, with 7 bases lining up with TRBD1. Germline V gene lookup returns CDR1 KGHSH and CDR2 LQKENI. The CDR3 runs to 13 residues. Unmatched junction bases numbered 4, after V lost 4 bases and J lost 5 bases.